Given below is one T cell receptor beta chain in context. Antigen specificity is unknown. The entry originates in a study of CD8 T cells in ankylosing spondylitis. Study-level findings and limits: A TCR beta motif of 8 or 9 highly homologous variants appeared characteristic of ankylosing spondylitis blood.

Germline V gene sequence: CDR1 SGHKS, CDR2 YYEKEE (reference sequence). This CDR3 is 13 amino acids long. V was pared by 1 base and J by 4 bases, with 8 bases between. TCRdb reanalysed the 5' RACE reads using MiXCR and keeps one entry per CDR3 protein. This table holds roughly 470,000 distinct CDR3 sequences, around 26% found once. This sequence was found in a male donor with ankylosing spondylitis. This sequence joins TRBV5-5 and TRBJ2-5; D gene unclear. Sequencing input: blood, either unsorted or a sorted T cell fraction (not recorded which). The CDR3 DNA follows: TGTGCCAGCAGCTTGTTACCGGTAGAGACCCAGTACTTC. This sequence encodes CASSLLPVETQYF.